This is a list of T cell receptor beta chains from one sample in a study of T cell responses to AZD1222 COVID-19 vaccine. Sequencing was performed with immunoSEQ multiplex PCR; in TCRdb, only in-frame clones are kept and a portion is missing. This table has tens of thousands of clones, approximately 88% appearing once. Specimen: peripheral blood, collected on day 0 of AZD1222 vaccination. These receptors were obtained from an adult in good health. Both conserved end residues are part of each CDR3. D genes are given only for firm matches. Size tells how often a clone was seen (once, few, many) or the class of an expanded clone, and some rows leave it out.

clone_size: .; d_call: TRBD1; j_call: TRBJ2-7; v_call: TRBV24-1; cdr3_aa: CATSDSRSPGQVYEQYF; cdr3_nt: TGTGCCACCAGTGATTCACGGAGTCCGGGACAGGTATACGAGCAGTACTTC
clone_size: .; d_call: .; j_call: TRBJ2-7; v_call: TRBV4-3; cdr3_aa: CASSQDLLGLGEQYF; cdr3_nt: TGCGCCAGCAGCCAAGATTTACTGGGGCTGGGGGAGCAGTACTTC
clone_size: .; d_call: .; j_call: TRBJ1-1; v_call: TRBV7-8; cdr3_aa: CASSLRGENTEAFF; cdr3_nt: TGTGCCAGCAGCTTAAGGGGAGAGAACACTGAAGCTTTCTTT
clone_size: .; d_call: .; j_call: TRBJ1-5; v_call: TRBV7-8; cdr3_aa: CASSPTGAGWQPQHF; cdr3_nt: TGTGCCAGCAGCCCGACTGGGGCAGGGTGGCAGCCCCAGCATTTT
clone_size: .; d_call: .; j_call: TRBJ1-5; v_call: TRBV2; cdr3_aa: CASTSGNQPQHF; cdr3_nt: TGTGCCAGCACGAGCGGTAATCAGCCCCAGCATTTT
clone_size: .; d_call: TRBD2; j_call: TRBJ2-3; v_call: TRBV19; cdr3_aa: CASSTYRGGLAGLPTDTQYF; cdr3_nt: TGTGCCAGTAGTACCTACAGGGGAGGACTAGCGGGCCTACCCACAGATACGCAGTATTTT
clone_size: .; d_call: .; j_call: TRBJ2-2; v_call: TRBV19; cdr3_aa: CASSIGGTNTGELFF; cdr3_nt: TGTGCCAGTAGTATCGGCGGGACGAACACCGGGGAGCTGTTTTTT
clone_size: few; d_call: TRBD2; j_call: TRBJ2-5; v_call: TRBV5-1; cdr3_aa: CASSLTSAQETQYF; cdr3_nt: TGCGCCAGCAGCTTGACTAGCGCACAAGAGACCCAGTACTTC
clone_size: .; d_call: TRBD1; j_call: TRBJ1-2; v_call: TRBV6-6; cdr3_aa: CASRPTRGIEYGYTF; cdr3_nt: TGTGCCAGCAGACCTACCAGGGGGATTGAATATGGCTACACCTTC
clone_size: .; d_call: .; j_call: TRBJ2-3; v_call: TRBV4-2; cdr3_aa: CASSQVSAPLDTQYF; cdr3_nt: TGTGCCAGCAGCCAAGTTAGCGCACCTCTAGATACGCAGTATTTT
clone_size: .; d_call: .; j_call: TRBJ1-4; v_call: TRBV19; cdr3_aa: CASNWGGKLFF; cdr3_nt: TGTGCCAGTAATTGGGGTGGAAAACTGTTTTTT
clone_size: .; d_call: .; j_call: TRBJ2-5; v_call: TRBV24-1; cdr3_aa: CATSGSNQETQYF; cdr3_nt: TGTGCCACCAGTGGAAGCAACCAAGAGACCCAGTACTTC
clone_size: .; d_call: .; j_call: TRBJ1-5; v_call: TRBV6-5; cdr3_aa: CASRYYDSNQPQHF; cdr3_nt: TGTGCCAGCAGGTACTACGATAGCAATCAGCCCCAGCATTTT
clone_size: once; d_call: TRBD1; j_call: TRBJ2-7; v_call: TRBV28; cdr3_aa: CASSTGALYEQYF; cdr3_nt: TGTGCCAGTTCGACAGGGGCCCTCTACGAGCAGTACTTC
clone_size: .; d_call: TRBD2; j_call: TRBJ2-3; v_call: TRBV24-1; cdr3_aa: CATSDRGLAGATDTQYF; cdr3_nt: TGTGCCACCAGTGATAGGGGACTAGCGGGAGCCACAGATACGCAGTATTTT
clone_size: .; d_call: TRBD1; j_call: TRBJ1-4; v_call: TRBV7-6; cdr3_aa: CASSLRQGDGNEKLFF; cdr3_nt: TGTGCCAGCAGCTTACGGCAGGGGGATGGGAATGAAAAACTGTTTTTT
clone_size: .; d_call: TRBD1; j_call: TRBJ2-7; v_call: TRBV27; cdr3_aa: CASSNGRTGVNEQYF; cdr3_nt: TGTGCCAGCAGTAACGGAAGGACAGGGGTTAACGAGCAGTACTTC
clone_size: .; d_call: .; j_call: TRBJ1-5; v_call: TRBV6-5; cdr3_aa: CASNGSGGVWKPQHF; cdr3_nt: TGTGCCAGCAATGGATCGGGAGGAGTTTGGAAACCCCAGCATTTT
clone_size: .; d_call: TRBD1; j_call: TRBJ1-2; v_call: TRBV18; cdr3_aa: CASSQTGTGVPNYGYTF; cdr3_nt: TGTGCCAGCTCACAGACCGGGACAGGGGTTCCTAACTATGGCTACACCTTC
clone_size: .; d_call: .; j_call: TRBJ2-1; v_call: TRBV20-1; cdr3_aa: CSARRVGEQFF; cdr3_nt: TGCAGTGCTCGGAGGGTCGGTGAGCAGTTCTTC
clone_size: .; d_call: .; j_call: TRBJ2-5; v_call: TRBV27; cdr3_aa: CASSPRGRETQYF; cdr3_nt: TGTGCCAGCAGTCCCCGCGGGCGGGAGACCCAGTACTTC
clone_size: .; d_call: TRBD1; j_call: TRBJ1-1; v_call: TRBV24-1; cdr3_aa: CATSRQGHTEAFF; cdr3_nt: TGTGCCACCAGCAGACAGGGCCACACTGAAGCTTTCTTT
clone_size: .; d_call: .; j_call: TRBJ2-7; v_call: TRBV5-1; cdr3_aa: CASSLAALSSYEQYF; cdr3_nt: TGCGCCAGCAGCCTGGCGGCGCTTAGCTCCTACGAGCAGTACTTC
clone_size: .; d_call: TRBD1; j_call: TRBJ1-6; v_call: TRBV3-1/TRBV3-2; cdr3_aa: CASSQAGRGINSPLHF; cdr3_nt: TGTGCCAGCAGCCAAGCTGGCAGGGGGATAAATTCACCCCTCCACTTT
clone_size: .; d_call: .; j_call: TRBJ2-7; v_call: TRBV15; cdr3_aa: CATSRTGPNEQYF; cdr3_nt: TGTGCCACCAGTCGAACAGGGCCGAACGAGCAGTACTTC
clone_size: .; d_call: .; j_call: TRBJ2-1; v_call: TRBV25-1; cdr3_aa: CASTTWSLADAYNEQFF; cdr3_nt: TGTGCCAGCACCACCTGGTCCTTAGCGGATGCCTACAATGAGCAGTTCTTC
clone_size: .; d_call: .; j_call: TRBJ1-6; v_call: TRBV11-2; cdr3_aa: CASSLDGQVAPLHF; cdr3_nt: TGTGCCAGCAGCTTAGATGGCCAGGTTGCACCCCTCCACTTT
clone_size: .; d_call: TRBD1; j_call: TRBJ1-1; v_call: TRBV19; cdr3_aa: CASSEPGQGNTEAFF; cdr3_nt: TGTGCCAGTAGTGAACCGGGACAGGGGAACACTGAAGCTTTCTTT
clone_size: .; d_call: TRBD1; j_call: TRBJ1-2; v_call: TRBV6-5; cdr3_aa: CASSRELQGGYTF; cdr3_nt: TGTGCCAGCAGTCGAGAGCTCCAGGGGGGGTACACCTTC
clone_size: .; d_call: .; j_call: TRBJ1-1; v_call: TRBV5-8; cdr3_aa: CASSLWGDRNTEAFF; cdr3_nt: TGTGCCAGCAGCTTGTGGGGTGACCGTAACACTGAAGCTTTCTTT
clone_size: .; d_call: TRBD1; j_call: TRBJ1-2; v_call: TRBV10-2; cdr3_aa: CASSGDRNYGYTF; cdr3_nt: TGCGCCAGCAGTGGGGACAGGAACTATGGCTACACCTTC
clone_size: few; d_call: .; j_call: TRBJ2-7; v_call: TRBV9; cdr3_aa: CASSVGSQGYEQYF; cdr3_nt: TGTGCCAGCAGCGTTGGTAGTCAGGGTTACGAGCAGTACTTC
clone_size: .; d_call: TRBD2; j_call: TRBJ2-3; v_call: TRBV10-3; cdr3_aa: CAIGPRTSVSTDTQYF; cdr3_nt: TGTGCCATCGGCCCCCGGACTAGCGTAAGCACAGATACGCAGTATTTT
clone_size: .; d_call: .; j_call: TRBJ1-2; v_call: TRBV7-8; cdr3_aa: CASSFRMEGYTF; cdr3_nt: TGTGCCAGCAGTTTCCGAATGGAGGGCTACACCTTC
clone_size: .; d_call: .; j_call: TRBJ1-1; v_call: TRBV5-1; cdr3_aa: CASSLTPARWMTMNTEAFF; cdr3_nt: TGCGCCAGCAGCTTGACCCCGGCCCGGTGGATGACGATGAACACTGAAGCTTTCTTT
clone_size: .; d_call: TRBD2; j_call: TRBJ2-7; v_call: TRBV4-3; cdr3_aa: CASSLSGSVYEQYF; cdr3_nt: TGCGCCAGCAGCCTCAGCGGGAGTGTATACGAGCAGTACTTC
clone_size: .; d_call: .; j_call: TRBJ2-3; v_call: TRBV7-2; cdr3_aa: CASRGGAGTDTQYF; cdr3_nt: TGTGCCAGCAGGGGGGGGGCCGGCACAGATACGCAGTATTTT
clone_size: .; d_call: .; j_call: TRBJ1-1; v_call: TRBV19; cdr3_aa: CASTPRQGGDTEAFF; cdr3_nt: TGTGCCAGTACTCCCCGGCAGGGCGGGGACACTGAAGCTTTCTTT
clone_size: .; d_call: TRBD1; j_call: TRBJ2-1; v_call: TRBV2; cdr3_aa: CATRTGSPYNEQFF; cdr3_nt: TGTGCCACCAGGACAGGGTCGCCCTACAATGAGCAGTTCTTC
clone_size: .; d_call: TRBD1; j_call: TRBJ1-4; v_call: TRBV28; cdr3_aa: CASTKETGGAGLFF; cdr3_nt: TGTGCCAGCACCAAGGAGACAGGGGGTGCCGGGCTGTTTTTT
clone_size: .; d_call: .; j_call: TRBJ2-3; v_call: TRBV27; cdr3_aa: CASSPSGGTLSFYTDTQYF; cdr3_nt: TGTGCCAGCAGTCCTTCCGGGGGCACACTATCATTCTACACAGATACGCAGTATTTT
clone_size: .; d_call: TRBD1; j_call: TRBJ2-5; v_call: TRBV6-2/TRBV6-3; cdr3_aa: CASSSRTGVTQYF; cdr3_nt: TGTGCCAGCAGTTCCAGGACAGGGGTGACCCAGTACTTC
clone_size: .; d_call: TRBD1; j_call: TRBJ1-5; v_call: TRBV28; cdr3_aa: CASSTTGAGNQPQHF; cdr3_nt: TGTGCCAGCAGTACGACAGGGGCGGGTAATCAGCCCCAGCATTTT
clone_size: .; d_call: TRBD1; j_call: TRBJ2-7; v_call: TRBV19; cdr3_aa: CASSLGQYSEEQYF; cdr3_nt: TGTGCGTCTAGCCTGGGACAGTATTCCGAGGAGCAGTACTTC
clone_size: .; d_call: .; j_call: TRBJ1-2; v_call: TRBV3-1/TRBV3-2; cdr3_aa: CASSPGNGYTF; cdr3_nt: TGTGCCAGCAGCCCCGGAAATGGCTACACCTTC
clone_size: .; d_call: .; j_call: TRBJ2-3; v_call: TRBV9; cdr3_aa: CASSGQTDTQYF; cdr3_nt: TGTGCCAGCAGCGGTCAAACAGATACGCAGTATTTT
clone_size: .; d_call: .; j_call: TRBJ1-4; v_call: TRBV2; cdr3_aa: CASGERAQLFF; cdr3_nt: TGTGCCAGCGGCGAAAGGGCCCAACTGTTTTTT
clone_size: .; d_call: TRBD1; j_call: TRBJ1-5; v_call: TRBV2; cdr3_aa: CAGDRGMGQPQHF; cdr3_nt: TGTGCCGGAGACAGGGGAATGGGTCAGCCCCAGCATTTT
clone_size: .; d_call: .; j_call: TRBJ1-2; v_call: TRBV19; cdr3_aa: CASSLAHNYGYTF; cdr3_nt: TGTGCCAGTAGTTTGGCGCATAACTATGGCTACACCTTC
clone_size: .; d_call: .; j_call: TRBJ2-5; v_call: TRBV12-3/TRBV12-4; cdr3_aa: CASSSARVETQYF; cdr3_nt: TGTGCCAGCAGTTCCGCCAGGGTTGAGACCCAGTACTTC
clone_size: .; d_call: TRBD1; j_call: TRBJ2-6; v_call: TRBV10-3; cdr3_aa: CAISETGARAGANVLTF; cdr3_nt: TGTGCCATCAGTGAGACAGGGGCCAGGGCTGGGGCCAACGTCCTGACTTTC
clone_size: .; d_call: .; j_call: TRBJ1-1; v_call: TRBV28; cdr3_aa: CASSSGTEAFF; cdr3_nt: TGTGCCAGCAGTTCAGGGACTGAAGCTTTCTTT
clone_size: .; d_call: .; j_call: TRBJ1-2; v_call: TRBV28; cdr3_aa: CASRPTVNYGYTF; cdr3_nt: TGTGCCAGCAGGCCGACAGTCAACTATGGCTACACCTTC
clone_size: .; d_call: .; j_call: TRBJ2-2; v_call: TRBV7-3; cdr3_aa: CASSLAGNTGELFF; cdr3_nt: TGTGCCAGCAGCTTAGCGGGGAACACCGGGGAGCTGTTTTTT
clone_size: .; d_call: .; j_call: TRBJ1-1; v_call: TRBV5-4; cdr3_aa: CASSFDDSEAFF; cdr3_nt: TGTGCCAGCAGCTTCGACGACAGTGAAGCTTTCTTT
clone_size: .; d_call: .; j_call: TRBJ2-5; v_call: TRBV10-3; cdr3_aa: CAISESSTQETQYF; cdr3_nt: TGTGCCATCAGTGAGTCATCTACTCAAGAGACCCAGTACTTC
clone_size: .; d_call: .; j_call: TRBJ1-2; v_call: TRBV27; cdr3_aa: CASSLSNSRDGYTF; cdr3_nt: TGTGCCAGCAGTTTATCGAATTCTAGGGATGGCTACACCTTC